The 14 T cell receptor beta chains given below trace back to one sample, sequenced in a study of blood T cell repertoires in COVID-19. The repertoire was sequenced with immunoSEQ multiplex PCR; TCRdb's copy has only in-frame clones and lacks some. The table shows about 240,000 clones, with about 87% occurring only once. The sequencing input was PBMCs or T cells enriched from blood (not recorded which). The origin of the receptors is a woman aged 30 to 39 with acute COVID-19.

This clone came up a few times. The chain recombines TRBV7-6 with TRBJ1-2; TRBD1 matches at 8 bases. CDR3 length equals 15 residues. The germline gives CDR1 SGHVS, CDR2 FNYEAQ. Trimming took 0 bases from V and 7 from J; bases not matched to a gene: 7. CDR3 region: CASSLAGQGGGGYTF. CDR3 in DNA: TGTGCCAGCAGCTTAGCCGGACAGGGAGGTGGTGGCTACACCTTC.

The V call is TRBV4-1, the J call TRBJ2-2, with no clear D. V was pared by 1 base and J by 3 bases, with 6 bases between. The CDR3 is 14 residues long. CDR1 and CDR2 (germline): MGHRA, YSYEKL. CDR3 sequence reads: CASSQGQYTGELFF. The CDR3 DNA reads TGCGCCAGCAGCCAAGGGCAGTACACCGGGGAGCTGTTTTTT.

J is TRBJ2-5 and V is TRBV5-6; D is perhaps TRBD2 (5 bases). Germline CDR1 and CDR2: SGHDT and YYEEEE. Trimming took 1 base from V and 5 from J, leaving 6 bases between them. This CDR3 has 12 amino acids. As DNA, the CDR3 is TGTGCCAGCAGCTTGCCGGGGGAGACCCAGTACTTC. Its translation is CASSLPGETQYF. Complete variable domain (other parts from reference TRBV5-6 and TRBJ2-5): DAGVTQSPTHLIKTRGQQVTLRCSPKSGHDTVSWYQQALGQGPQFIFQYYEEEERQRGNFPDRFSGHQFPNYSSELNVNALLLGDSALYLCASSLPGETQYFGPGTRLLVL.

The CDR3 loop is CASKTGGLNEQFF. The CDR3, as DNA: TGTGCCAGCAAGACAGGGGGCTTAAATGAGCAGTTCTTC. The rearrangement joins TRBV12-3 or TRBV12-4 to TRBJ2-1; 10 positions agree with TRBD1. V shed 7 bases and J 7 bases; nucleotides not matched to a gene: 4. CDR3 length: 13 amino acids.

The rearrangement links TRBV30 to TRBJ1-2; 10 bases fit TRBD1. With 6 bases clipped from V and 8 bases from J, the junction kept 6 bases outside the gene matches. The CDR3 sequence is 12 residues long. In germline, CDR1 is GTSNPN, CDR2 SVGIG (reference sequence). For the CDR3, the DNA is TGTGCCTGCACAGGACAGGGGGACGGCTACACCTTC. Translated, it gives CACTGQGDGYTF. Complete variable domain (other parts from reference TRBV30 and TRBJ1-2): SQTIHQWPATLVQPVGSPLSLECTVEGTSNPNLYWYRQAAGRGLQLLFYSVGIGQISSEVPQNLSASRPQDRQFILSSKKLLLSDSGFYLCACTGQGDGYTFGSGTRLTVV.

This rearrangement joins TRBV21-1 to TRBJ2-3; TRBD2 is the table's D call and was not checked against the DNA. TRBV21-1 is an annotated pseudogene. The CDR3 is 16 residues long. CDR3 nucleotides: TGTGCCAGCAGCAAAGGGTCGGGGGGGTTCACAGATACGCAGTATTTT. Translating gives CASSKGSGGFTDTQYF.

The table lists this clone with a count of one. The chain carries TRBV5-1 and TRBJ1-6; 10 bases match TRBD1. Losses at the gene ends were 3 bases for V and 5 bases for J; bases not matched to a gene: 8. From germline, CDR1 is SGHRS and CDR2 YFSETQ. CDR3 length equals 17 residues. CDR3 in DNA: TGCGCCAGCAGCTCCCGGGGGGGGACAGGGGATAATTCACCCCTCCACTTT. Encoded protein: CASSSRGGTGDNSPLHF.

This chain uses TRBV7-8 with TRBJ1-1, with D tentatively TRBD1 (5 bases). The length of the CDR3 is 14 residues. The V gene lost 6 bases and the J gene lost 1 base, with 12 bases spanning the gap. Per germline, CDR1 SGHVS and CDR2 FQNEAQ. The CDR3 DNA is TGTGCCAGCAGTCTTGACAGTCCGAACACTGAAGCTTTCTTT. As protein: CASSLDSPNTEAFF.

The chain has TRBV19 and TRBJ2-5; TRBD2 might be the D (6 bases). This CDR3 region has 14 residues. The V and J ends lost 4 bases and 1 base respectively, with 10 bases between them. CDR1 is LNHDA, CDR2 SQIVND, per germline (reference sequence). The CDR3 is CASSSGEAQETQYF. The DNA of the CDR3 is TGTGCCAGTAGTAGCGGGGAGGCCCAAGAGACCCAGTACTTC.

The chain has TRBV10-3 and TRBJ1-2, with a possible D match to TRBD1 (5 bases). The V gene's germline CDR1 is ENHRY and CDR2 SYGVKD. V lost 10 bases and J lost 0, with 15 bases in between. The CDR3 length is 14 residues. The CDR3 sequence is CATGGTGSNYGYTF. CDR3 nucleotide sequence: TGTGCCACCGGAGGGACGGGCTCTAACTATGGCTACACCTTC.

The CDR3 coding sequence is TGCGCCAGCAGCTTGGGACAGGTGGATGAAAAACTGTTTTTT. This gives the protein CASSLGQVDEKLFF. V usage is TRBV5-1 and J usage is TRBJ1-4, with D perhaps TRBD1 (6 bases). This CDR3 has 14 residues. Trimming removed 0 bases from V and 6 bases from J, with 9 bases in between. Looked up from germline, CDR1 is SGHRS and CDR2 is YFSETQ.

The gene calls are TRBV4-3 and TRBJ2-1; possibly TRBD1 for D (6 bases). Trimming pared 4 bases from V and 4 bases from J, leaving 14 bases between. CDR1 is LGHNA, CDR2 YSLEER, per germline. The CDR3 runs 15 residues. CDR3 sequence (DNA): TGCGCCAGCAGCCTTCAGGGGAATATATACAATGAGCAGTTCTTC. This translates into CASSLQGNIYNEQFF.

This sequence joins TRBV5-6 and TRBJ1-4; 9 bases map to TRBD1. Germline CDR1 reads SGHDT; CDR2 reads YYEEEE. V shed 2 bases and J 6 bases; nucleotides not matched to a gene: 2. This CDR3 has 14 residues. Written as DNA, the CDR3 is TGTGCCAGCAGCTTCGGGACAGGGTATGAAAAACTGTTTTTT. Amino acid sequence: CASSFGTGYEKLFF.

The chain links TRBV7-2 to TRBJ2-5; a possible D gene is TRBD2 (7 bases). CDR3 size: 15 residues. V gave up 1 base and J gave up 5 bases, with 14 bases separating them. CDR1 SGHTA and CDR2 FQGNSA come from the germline V gene. This chain's CDR3 is CASSLGGGPFETQYF. The DNA for the CDR3 is TGTGCCAGCAGCTTAGGGGGGGGGCCTTTTGAGACCCAGTACTTC.